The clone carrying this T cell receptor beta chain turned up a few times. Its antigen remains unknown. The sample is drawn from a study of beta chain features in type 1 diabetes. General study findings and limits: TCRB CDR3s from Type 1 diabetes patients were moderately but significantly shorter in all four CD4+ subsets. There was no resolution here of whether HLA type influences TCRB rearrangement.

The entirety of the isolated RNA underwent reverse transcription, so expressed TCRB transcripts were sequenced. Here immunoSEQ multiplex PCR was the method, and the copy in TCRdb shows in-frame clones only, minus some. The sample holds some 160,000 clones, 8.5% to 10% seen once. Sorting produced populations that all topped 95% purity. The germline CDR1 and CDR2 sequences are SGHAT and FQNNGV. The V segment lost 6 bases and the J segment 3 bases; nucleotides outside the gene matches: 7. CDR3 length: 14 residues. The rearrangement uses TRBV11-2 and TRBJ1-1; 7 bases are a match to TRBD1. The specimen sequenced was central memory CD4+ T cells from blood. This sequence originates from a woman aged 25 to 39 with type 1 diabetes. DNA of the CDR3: TGTGCCAGCAGGGAGACAGGGACGGACACTGAAGCTTTCTTT. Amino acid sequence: CASRETGTDTEAFF. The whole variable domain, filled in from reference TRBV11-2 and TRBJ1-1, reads EAGVAQSPRYKIIEKRQSVAFWCNPISGHATLYWYQQILGQGPKLLIQFQNNGVVDDSQLPKDRFSAERLKGVDSTLKIQPAKLEDSAVYLCASRETGTDTEAFFGQGTRLTVV.